This record looks at one TCR beta chain sequence and its context. CDR3 size: 12 residues. Germline V CDR1 and CDR2: SEHNR, FQNEAQ (reference sequence). V lost 5 bases, J lost 14 bases, and 17 bases lay in between. The entry originates in a study of blood T cell repertoires in COVID-19. Profiling relied on immunoSEQ multiplex PCR, and the TCRdb table lists in-frame clones only, not all of them. Of about 220,000 clones in the sample, around 82% were seen once. The chain employs TRBV7-9 and TRBJ2-3; the D gene is possibly TRBD1 (6 bases). The TCR was taken from a woman aged 25 to 39 who had recovered from COVID-19. The material sequenced was peripheral blood. The DNA of the CDR3 is TGTGCCAGCAGCCCCCCCGGGTCAGGGGTGTATTTT. Its translation is CASSPPGSGVYF.